The 32 T cell receptor beta chains listed next were all sequenced from one sample in a study of PD-L1 blockade in urothelial cancer. Time point here: pretreatment peripheral blood. Only in-frame clones appear in the TCRdb table, and some are missing; sequencing was by immunoSEQ multiplex PCR. The sample contains around 130,000 clones, less than 85% of which appear only once. The source was PBMCs, collected around atezolizumab (anti-PD-L1) treatment. These receptors all stem from a man aged 50 to 59 with urothelial cancer.

The chain links TRBV2 to TRBJ2-3; D not certain. The germline CDR1 and CDR2 sequences are SNHLY and FYNNEI. The CDR3 is made up of 12 amino acids. The V and J ends lost 6 bases and 2 bases respectively, with 6 bases between them. CDR3 in amino acids: CASRQFTDTQYF. The CDR3 DNA follows: TGTGCCAGCAGACAGTTCACAGATACGCAGTATTTT.

There are many counts of this clone. V and J are TRBV5-4 and TRBJ1-4; the D gene is possibly TRBD1 (5 bases). Trimming left V 5 bases short and J 8 bases short, with 13 bases between. The CDR3 has 13 residues. From germline, CDR1 is SGHNT and CDR2 YYREEE (reference sequence). CDR3 coding DNA: TGTGCCAGCAGTCAACGACAGTCCGAAAAACTGTTTTTT. Encoded protein: CASSQRQSEKLFF.

The rearrangement uses TRBV7-9 and TRBJ2-5; 16 positions match TRBD2. Per the germline V gene, CDR1 is SEHNR and CDR2 is FQNEAQ (reference sequence). The CDR3 is made up of 16 amino acids. J lost 5 bases, V lost 5 bases, and 5 bases had no gene match. For the CDR3, the DNA is TGTGCCAGCAGCCAGGGACTAGCGGGAGGGTATGAGACCCAGTACTTC. Translated: CASSQGLAGGYETQYF.

This clone is a singleton in its sample. J is TRBJ2-4 and V is TRBV4-1; TRBD1 is a possible D gene (5 bases). Germline V gene data show CDR1 as MGHRA and CDR2 as YSYEKL. V was trimmed by 1 base and J by 0 bases, leaving 10 bases between them. CDR3 length: 16 amino acids. This CDR3 reads CASSQVTDLAKNIQYF. CDR3 DNA: TGCGCCAGCAGCCAAGTGACAGATCTAGCCAAAAACATTCAGTACTTC.

This clone appeared many times. The V and J genes are TRBV29-1 and TRBJ1-3, with 7 bases matching TRBD1. CDR3 length: 15 residues. V lost 2 bases and J lost 3; bases outside the gene matches: 7. CDR1 SQVTM and CDR2 ANQGSEA come from the germline V gene. The DNA of the CDR3 is TGCAGCGTTGAACAGAAGGGGGCGCGTGGAAACACCATATATTTT. Its translation is CSVEQKGARGNTIYF.

This rearrangement joins TRBV5-1 to TRBJ1-1, with D perhaps matching TRBD1 (6 bases). This CDR3 spans 15 amino acids. CDR1 and CDR2 from the germline V gene are SGHRS and YFSETQ. V gave up 4 bases and J gave up 0 bases, with 13 bases separating them. The DNA for the CDR3 is TGCGCCAGCAGCGGGAAGACAGGTTTGAACACTGAAGCTTTCTTT. This translates into CASSGKTGLNTEAFF.

The chain combines TRBV5-1 with TRBJ2-7, with D perhaps matching TRBD1 or TRBD2 (5 bases each). This CDR3 has 14 amino acids. Germline CDR1 is SGHRS and CDR2 is YFSETQ. The V and J ends lost 4 bases and 6 bases respectively, with 17 bases between them. CDR3 amino acids: CASSMDTGSGEQYF. The CDR3 DNA follows: TGCGCCAGCAGCATGGACACGGGCAGCGGCGAGCAGTACTTC.

CDR3 nucleotide sequence: TGTGCCTGGAGCACAGGGGTGAATTCACCCCTCCACTTT. Protein: CAWSTGVNSPLHF. The V and J genes are TRBV30 and TRBJ1-6; 7 positions agree with TRBD1. Trimming at V came to 3 bases and at J to 7 bases, leaving 3 bases not matched to a gene. Germline CDR1 reads GTSNPN; CDR2 reads SVGIG (reference sequence). The CDR3 contains 13 residues. Supplemented by reference TRBV30 and TRBJ1-6, the full variable domain reads SQTIHQWPATLVQPVGSPLSLECTVEGTSNPNLYWYRQAAGRGLQLLFYSVGIGQISSEVPQNLSASRPQDRQFILSSKKLLLSDSGFYLCAWSTGVNSPLHFGNGTRLTVT.

The rearrangement joins TRBV10-1 to TRBJ1-4; 8 bases are shared with TRBD1. The V and J ends lost 9 bases and 5 bases, in that order; junction bases with no gene match: 8. The CDR3 runs to 14 residues. CDR1 is WNHNN, CDR2 SYGVQD, per germline (reference sequence). The CDR3 DNA reads TGCGCCAGTGGCCCAGGGGGCCGGAATGAAAAACTGTTTTTT. Amino acid sequence: CASGPGGRNEKLFF.

This clone was seen only a few times. Germline and junction disagree at one end, which may indicate a read error. CDR3: CASSEDRTPFHHF. CDR3 nucleotides: TGTGCCAGCAGTGAAGACAGGACCCCCTTCCACCACTTC. The chain couples TRBV2 to TRBJ2-7, with D possibly matching TRBD1 (5 bases). The germline V gene has CDR1 SNHLY and CDR2 FYNNEI. The CDR3 sequence is 13 residues long. Looking up the rest from reference TRBV2 and TRBJ2-7 gives the full variable domain: EPEVTQTPSHQVTQMGQEVILRCVPISNHLYFYWYRQILGQKVEFLVSFYNNEISEKSEIFDDQFSVERPDGSNFTLKIRSTKLEDSAMYFCASSEDRTPFHHFGPGTRLTVT.

This chain connects TRBV5-1 to TRBJ2-3; D perhaps matches TRBD2 (6 bases). The CDR3 length is 14 residues. The V end was cut by 5 bases, the J end by 1 base, with 11 bases between. CDR1 and CDR2 (germline): SGHRS, YFSETQ. CDR3: CASRSGTRTDTQYF. The CDR3 nucleotides read TGCGCCAGCAGATCGGGGACTCGCACAGATACGCAGTATTTT.

This clone was counted a single time. The chain employs TRBV6-5 and TRBJ1-2; no firm D call. CDR3 length: 14 residues. Germline lookup yields CDR1 MNHEY and CDR2 SVGAGI. Trimming removed 6 bases at V and 4 bases at J, with 15 bases between. The CDR3 region has the DNA TGTGCCAGCAGCTACGATGGGAGGAGCTATGGCTACACCTTC. Translation gives CASSYDGRSYGYTF.

The chain has TRBV28 and TRBJ1-5, with D perhaps TRBD1 (5 bases). V was trimmed by 4 bases and J by 5 bases, leaving 21 bases between them. Germline assignment: CDR1 MDHEN and CDR2 SYDVKM. The CDR3 is 17 amino acids. CDR3 sequence: CASSSYRQHPLYQPQHF. CDR3 DNA sequence: TGTGCCAGCAGTTCCTACCGACAGCACCCTCTTTATCAGCCCCAGCATTTT.

The gene calls are TRBV2 and TRBJ2-2; D is possibly TRBD1 (7 bases). V shed 6 bases and J shed 5 bases, with 13 bases lying between them. The CDR3 length is 14 residues. CDR1 SNHLY and CDR2 FYNNEI come from the germline V gene. As DNA, the CDR3 is TGTGCCAGCAGGAGCCAGGGGGGAACCGGGGAGCTGTTTTTT. This sequence encodes CASRSQGGTGELFF.

The rearrangement links TRBV6-5 to TRBJ2-1; D possibly corresponds to TRBD2 (6 bases). Trimming left V 6 bases short and J 12 bases short, with 15 bases between. The CDR3 is 12 residues long. Germline-derived CDR1 and CDR2 are MNHEY and SVGAGI. CDR3 bases: TGTGCCAGCAGGGCCTATACCGGGGGGCAGTTCTTC. Residues: CASRAYTGGQFF.

This chain connects TRBV5-4 to TRBJ2-2, with TRBD2 matching 13 bases. The trim removed 0 bases at V and 7 bases at J, leaving 6 bases unmatched. CDR3 length equals 17 residues. Per the germline V gene, CDR1 is SGHNT and CDR2 is YYREEE (reference sequence). The CDR3 bases are TGTGCCAGCAGCTTGGGGACTAGCGGGAGAAGGGACGGGGAGCTGTTTTTT. Translating it yields CASSLGTSGRRDGELFF. The whole variable domain, filled in from reference TRBV5-4 and TRBJ2-2, reads ETGVTQSPTHLIKTRGQQVTLRCSSQSGHNTVSWYQQALGQGPQFIFQYYREEENGRGNFPPRFSGLQFPNYSSELNVNALELDDSALYLCASSLGTSGRRDGELFFGEGSRLTVL.

This chain links TRBV2 with TRBJ2-7; D gene unclear. V was clipped by 4 bases and J by 3 bases, with 10 bases between them. Per germline, CDR1 SNHLY and CDR2 FYNNEI. The CDR3 length is 13 residues. The CDR3 is CASSVRNNYEQYF. In DNA, the CDR3 is TGTGCCAGCAGTGTCAGAAATAACTACGAGCAGTACTTC.

This clone was recorded many times. The chain links TRBV11-2 to TRBJ1-1, with unresolved D. CDR3 length: 15 residues. Trimming stripped 8 bases from V and 1 base from J, with 17 bases between. Per the germline V gene, CDR1 is SGHAT and CDR2 is FQNNGV. The CDR3 coding sequence is TGTGCCAGCCTCAGAGTCCCAGGTGCGAACACTGAAGCTTTCTTT. This sequence encodes CASLRVPGANTEAFF.

The count of this clone is one. The rearrangement links TRBV30 to TRBJ1-3, with a tentative D call TRBD1 (5 bases). Trimming stripped 4 bases from V and 2 bases from J, with 12 bases between. Germline CDR1 reads GTSNPN; CDR2 reads SVGIG (reference sequence). This CDR3 is built from 14 residues. CDR3 sequence: CAWNGHGTGNTIYF. The CDR3 DNA reads TGTGCCTGGAACGGACACGGCACTGGAAACACCATATATTTT.

The chain is built from TRBV25-1 and TRBJ2-2, with no clear D. Germline values: CDR1 MGHDK, CDR2 SYGVNS. Trimming took 1 base from V and 7 from J, leaving 10 bases between them. The CDR3 covers 14 residues. The DNA of the CDR3 is TGTGCCAGCAGTGAATGGGCAGCAGACGGGGAGCTGTTTTTT. Its protein is CASSEWAADGELFF.

The CDR3 spells CASSYSMTSDQPQHF. The CDR3 coding sequence is TGTGCCAGCAGTTACTCGATGACTTCTGATCAGCCCCAGCATTTT. The chain uses TRBV6-5 and TRBJ1-5; D uncertain. CDR1 and CDR2 (germline): MNHEY, SVGAGI. The CDR3 consists of 15 residues. Deletions cut 0 bases from V and 5 bases from J, with 11 bases between.

The CDR3, as DNA: TGCGCCAGCAGCCGCCTCGACAGGCTCAATTCACCCCTCCACTTT. This encodes CASSRLDRLNSPLHF. V is TRBV5-1 and J is TRBJ1-6, with D possibly matching TRBD1 (6 bases). The CDR3 loop spans 15 amino acids. Germline lookup yields CDR1 SGHRS and CDR2 YFSETQ. Trimming shortened V by 4 bases and J by 7 bases, and 15 bases separated the two germline ends.

V is TRBV2 and J is TRBJ1-2; 12 bases align to TRBD1. There are 13 residues in the CDR3. Germline-derived CDR1 and CDR2 are SNHLY and FYNNEI. V was pared by 8 bases and J by 6 bases, with 4 bases of the junction left unmatched. DNA of the CDR3: TGTGCCAGCCAGGGACAGGGGGCGAATGGCTACACCTTC. This codes for CASQGQGANGYTF.

V usage is TRBV28 and J usage is TRBJ2-1, with TRBD2 matching 8 bases. This CDR3 is built from 16 residues. V lost 1 base and J lost 2; bases outside the gene matches: 4. Germline V CDR1 and CDR2: MDHEN, SYDVKM. The CDR3 spells CASSLSGLGAYNEQFF. For the CDR3, the DNA is TGTGCCAGCAGTTTATCGGGACTAGGGGCCTACAATGAGCAGTTCTTC. Based on the CDR3 plus reference TRBV28 and TRBJ2-1, the full variable domain is DVKVTQSSRYLVKRTGEKVFLECVQDMDHENMFWYRQDPGLGLRLIYFSYDVKMKEKGDIPEGYSVSREKKERFSLILESASTNQTSMYLCASSLSGLGAYNEQFFGPGTRLTVL.

This chain connects TRBV15 to TRBJ2-5; TRBD1 agrees at 8 bases. The ends lost 1 base at V and 4 bases at J; junction bases unmatched: 8. This CDR3 spans 16 amino acids. Per the germline V gene, CDR1 is LNHNV and CDR2 is YYDKDF (reference sequence). The chain's CDR3 is CATSRVGTGNRETQYF. The CDR3 DNA sequence: TGTGCCACCAGCAGAGTCGGGACAGGCAATCGAGAGACCCAGTACTTC. Together with reference TRBV15 and TRBJ2-5, the CDR3 gives the full variable domain: DAMVIQNPRYQVTQFGKPVTLSCSQTLNHNVMYWYQQKSSQAPKLLFHYYDKDFNNEADTPDNFQSRRPNTSFCFLDIRSPGLGDTAMYLCATSRVGTGNRETQYFGPGTRLLVL.

This rearrangement joins TRBV6-1 to TRBJ2-3, with a tentative D call TRBD2 (5 bases). V lost 2 bases and J 6 bases, leaving 9 bases between the germline ends. The CDR3 sequence is 13 residues long. Germline lookup yields CDR1 MNHNS and CDR2 SASEGT. The CDR3 sequence is CASSELGVDTQYF. The CDR3 DNA reads TGTGCCAGCAGTGAACTCGGGGTTGATACGCAGTATTTT.

The chain has TRBV7-9 and TRBJ2-7; a weak D match, TRBD1 (5 bases). Germline V gene sequence: CDR1 SEHNR, CDR2 FQNEAQ (reference sequence). V was clipped by 4 bases and J by 3 bases, with 10 bases between them. This CDR3 region has 13 residues. In DNA form, the CDR3 reads TGTGCCAGCAGCTCATCACAGGTCTACGAGCAGTACTTC. Translation: CASSSSQVYEQYF.

J is TRBJ2-3 and V is TRBV7-9; 9 bases agree with TRBD1. The CDR3 runs to 16 residues. The V segment lost 1 base and the J segment 5 bases; nucleotides outside the gene matches: 7. The germline CDR1 and CDR2 sequences are SEHNR and FQNEAQ (reference sequence). The CDR3 is CASSLGSTGGGDTQYF. The CDR3 region has the DNA TGTGCCAGCAGCTTAGGCTCGACAGGGGGTGGAGATACGCAGTATTTT.

The chain has TRBV6-5 and TRBJ2-5, with D maybe TRBD1 (6 bases). The CDR3 runs to 14 residues. Germline V lookup: CDR1 MNHEY, CDR2 SVGAGI. V dropped 2 bases and J dropped 5 bases, with 12 bases sitting between them. This CDR3 is CASSYTGSLETQYF. The DNA for the CDR3 is TGTGCCAGCAGTTACACAGGGTCTTTGGAGACCCAGTACTTC.

V is TRBV28 and J is TRBJ1-5; D is undetermined. The germline gives CDR1 MDHEN, CDR2 SYDVKM. The germline V and J ends were trimmed by 7 bases and 4 bases, with 5 bases remaining between them. This CDR3 comprises 11 residues. The chain's CDR3 is CASTRNQPQHF. The CDR3 DNA sequence: TGTGCCAGCACTCGGAATCAGCCCCAGCATTTT.

V and J are TRBV5-1 and TRBJ2-5, with 10 bases matching TRBD2. This CDR3 is 15 amino acids long. The junction had 4 bases not matched to a gene; V was cut back by 4 bases and J by 1 base. Germline CDR1 reads SGHRS; CDR2 reads YFSETQ. The CDR3 DNA reads TGCGCCAGCAGCCGCTCTAGCGGGAGCCAAGAGACCCAGTACTTC. It specifies CASSRSSGSQETQYF.

The V and J genes are TRBV4-2 and TRBJ1-2; 12 bases are shared with TRBD1. Germline V CDR1 and CDR2: LGHNA, YNFKEQ. The V segment lost 3 bases and the J segment 4 bases; nucleotides outside the gene matches: 9. This CDR3 contains 17 residues. This CDR3 is CASSQGTGGASPYGYTF. In nucleotides, the CDR3 is TGTGCCAGCAGCCAGGGGACAGGGGGCGCGTCGCCCTATGGCTACACCTTC.